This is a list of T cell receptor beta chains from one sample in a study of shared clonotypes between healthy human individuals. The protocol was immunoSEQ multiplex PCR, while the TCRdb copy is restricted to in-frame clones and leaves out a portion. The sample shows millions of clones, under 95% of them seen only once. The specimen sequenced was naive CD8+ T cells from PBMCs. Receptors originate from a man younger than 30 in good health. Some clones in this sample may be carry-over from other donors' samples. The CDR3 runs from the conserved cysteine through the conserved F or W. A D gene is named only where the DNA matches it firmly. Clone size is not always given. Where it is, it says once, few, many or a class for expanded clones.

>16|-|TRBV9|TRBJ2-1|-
CASSAFLRPAQYEQFF
TGTGCCAGCAGCGCCTTCCTCCGTCCAGCCCAGTATGAGCAGTTCTTC
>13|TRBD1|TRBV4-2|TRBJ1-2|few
CASRGDRSKGYTF
TGTGCCAGCAGAGGGGACAGGTCGAAGGGCTACACCTTC
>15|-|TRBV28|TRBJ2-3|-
CASSRTREITDTQYF
TGTGCCAGCAGTCGGACGAGGGAGATCACAGATACGCAGTATTTT
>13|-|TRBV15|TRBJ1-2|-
CATSRTDNYGYTF
TGTGCCACCAGCCGGACGGATAACTATGGCTACACCTTC
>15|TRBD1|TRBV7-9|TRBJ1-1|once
CASSSNRGEGTEAFF
TGTGCCAGCAGCTCCAACAGGGGGGAGGGGACTGAAGCTTTCTTT
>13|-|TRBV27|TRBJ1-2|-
CASNSREGDGYTF
TGTGCCAGCAACTCAAGGGAGGGGGATGGCTACACCTTC
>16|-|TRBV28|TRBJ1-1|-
CASRPHPRQANTEAFF
TGTGCCAGCAGACCTCATCCCAGGCAGGCGAACACTGAAGCTTTCTTT
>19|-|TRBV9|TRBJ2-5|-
CASSHQLEGAKRPQETQYF
TGTGCCAGCAGCCACCAACTTGAAGGGGCCAAGCGCCCCCAAGAGACCCAGTACTTC
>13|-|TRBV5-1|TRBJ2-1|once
CASSLDRYNEQFF
TGCGCCAGCTCTTTGGACCGCTACAATGAGCAGTTCTTC
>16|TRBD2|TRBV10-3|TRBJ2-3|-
CTISFPPTSGTDTQYF
TGTACCATCAGTTTTCCCCCTACTAGCGGCACAGATACGCAGTATTTT
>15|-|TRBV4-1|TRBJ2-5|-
CASSQDAGLGETQYF
TGCGCCAGCAGCCAAGATGCGGGGTTGGGGGAGACCCAGTACTTC
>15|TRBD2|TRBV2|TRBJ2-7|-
CASGAERESTYEQYF
TGTGCCAGCGGGGCGGAGCGGGAGTCTACTTACGAGCAGTACTTC
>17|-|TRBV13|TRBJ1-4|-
CASSQRDTPGDREKLFF
TGTGCCAGCAGCCAGCGGGACACCCCCGGGGATCGCGAAAAACTGTTTTTT
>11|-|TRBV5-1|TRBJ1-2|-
CASSLDHGYTF
TGCGCCAGCAGCTTGGATCATGGCTACACCTTC
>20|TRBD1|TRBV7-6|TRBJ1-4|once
CASSSKLARQGGHSNEKLFF
TGTGCCAGCAGCTCAAAATTAGCCCGTCAGGGGGGTCATAGTAATGAAAAACTGTTTTTT
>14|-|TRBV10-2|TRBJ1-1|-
CASRETDLNTEAFF
TGCGCCAGCAGAGAGACAGATTTGAACACTGAAGCTTTCTTT
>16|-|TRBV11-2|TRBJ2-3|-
CASSSSLSFLADTQYF
TGTGCCAGCAGCTCCTCGCTAAGTTTCCTCGCAGATACGCAGTATTTT
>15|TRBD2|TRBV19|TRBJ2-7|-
CASSIMAGDGYEQYF
TGTGCCAGTAGTATCATGGCGGGAGACGGTTACGAGCAGTACTTC
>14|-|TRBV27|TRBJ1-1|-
CASSLSRGRAEAFF
TGTGCCAGCAGTTTATCTCGGGGGAGGGCTGAAGCTTTCTTT
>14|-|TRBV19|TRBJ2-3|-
CASSIGTSTDTQYF
TGTGCCAGTAGTATAGGGACTAGCACAGATACGCAGTATTTT
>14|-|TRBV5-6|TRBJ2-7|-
CASSLGDNTYEQYF
TGTGCCAGCAGCTTGGGGGACAATACCTACGAGCAGTACTTC
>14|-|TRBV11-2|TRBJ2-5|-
CASSLWGSQETQYF
TGTGCCAGCAGCTTATGGGGGTCCCAAGAGACCCAGTACTTC
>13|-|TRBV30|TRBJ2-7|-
CAWDGVLSYEQYF
TGTGCCTGGGATGGGGTACTCTCCTACGAGCAGTACTTC
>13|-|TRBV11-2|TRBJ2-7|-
CASSPVVTYEQYF
TGTGCCAGCAGCCCGGTTGTAACCTACGAGCAGTACTTC
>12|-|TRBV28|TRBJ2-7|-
CASSLTQYEQYF
TGTGCCAGCAGCCTAACCCAGTACGAGCAGTACTTC
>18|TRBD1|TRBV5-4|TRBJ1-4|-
CASSFFGTGAATNEKLFF
TGTGCCAGCAGCTTTTTTGGGACAGGGGCGGCAACTAATGAAAAACTGTTTTTT
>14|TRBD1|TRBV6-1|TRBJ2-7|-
CASRDRDRWGEQYF
TGTGCCAGCAGGGACCGGGACAGGTGGGGCGAGCAGTACTTC
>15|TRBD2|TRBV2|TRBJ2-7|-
CASRTSGSNPYEQYF
TGTGCCAGCAGGACTAGCGGGAGCAATCCCTACGAGCAGTACTTC
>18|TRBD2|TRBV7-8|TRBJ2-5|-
CASSLIPLGLAGEETQYF
TGTGCCAGCAGCTTAATCCCCCTAGGACTAGCGGGTGAAGAGACCCAGTACTTC
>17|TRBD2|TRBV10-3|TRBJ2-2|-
CAIRGQTSGRTNGELFF
TGTGCCATCAGGGGGCAGACTAGCGGGAGGACGAACGGGGAGCTGTTTTTT
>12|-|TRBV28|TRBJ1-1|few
CASSQVNTEAFF
TGTGCCAGCAGTCAGGTGAACACTGAAGCTTTCTTT
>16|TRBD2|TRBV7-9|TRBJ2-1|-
CASSSPPLAGSSEQFF
TGTGCCAGCAGCTCTCCCCCACTAGCGGGTTCGAGTGAGCAGTTCTTC
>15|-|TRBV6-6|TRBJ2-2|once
CASRPDILNTGELFF
TGTGCCAGCAGGCCGGACATCTTGAACACCGGGGAGCTGTTTTTT
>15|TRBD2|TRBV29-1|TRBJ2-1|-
CSVSPLAGGQNEQFF
TGCAGCGTTTCTCCACTAGCGGGAGGGCAGAATGAGCAGTTCTTC
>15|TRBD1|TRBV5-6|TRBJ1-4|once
CASSLGTGGIEKLFF
TGTGCCAGCAGCCTGGGGACAGGGGGCATTGAAAAACTGTTTTTT
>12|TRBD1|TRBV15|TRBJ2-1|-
CATTSTGREQFF
TGTGCCACCACCTCGACAGGGCGTGAGCAGTTCTTC
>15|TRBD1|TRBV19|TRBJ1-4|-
CASSATRGLDEKLFF
TGTGCCAGTAGTGCAACGAGGGGGCTTGATGAAAAACTGTTTTTT
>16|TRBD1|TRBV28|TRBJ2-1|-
CASSPSPGQGGNEQFF
TGTGCCAGCAGTCCCTCTCCGGGACAGGGAGGCAATGAGCAGTTCTTC
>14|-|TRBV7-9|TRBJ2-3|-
CASSFRRRTDTQYF
TGTGCCAGCAGCTTCCGACGACGCACAGATACGCAGTATTTT
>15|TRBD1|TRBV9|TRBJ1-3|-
CASTLGQGTGNTIYF
TGTGCCAGCACCCTGGGACAGGGGACGGGAAACACCATATATTTT
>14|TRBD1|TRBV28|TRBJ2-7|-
CATNPQGESYEQYF
TGTGCCACCAACCCACAGGGGGAATCCTACGAGCAGTACTTC
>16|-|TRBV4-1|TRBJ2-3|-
CASSQVKLDGTDTQYF
TGCGCCAGCAGCCAAGTTAAGCTGGACGGCACAGATACGCAGTATTTT
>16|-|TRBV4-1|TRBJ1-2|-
CASSQDGAGRVSGYTF
TGCGCCAGCAGCCAAGATGGGGCAGGGAGAGTTAGTGGCTACACCTTC
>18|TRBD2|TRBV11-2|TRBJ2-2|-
CASSPGSSGRMNTGELFF
TGTGCCAGCAGCCCGGGGAGTAGCGGGAGGATGAACACCGGGGAGCTGTTTTTT
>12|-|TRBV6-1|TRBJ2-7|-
CASSDGPYEQYF
TGTGCCAGCAGTGACGGCCCCTACGAGCAGTACTTC
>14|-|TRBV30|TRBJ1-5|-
CAWSVASSNQPQHF
TGTGCCTGGAGTGTAGCGTCTAGCAATCAGCCCCAGCATTTT
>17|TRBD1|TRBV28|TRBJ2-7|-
CASSPLPTGSFRYEQYF
TGTGCCAGCAGCCCGCTCCCGACAGGGTCGTTTCGCTACGAGCAGTACTTC
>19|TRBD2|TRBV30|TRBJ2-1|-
CAWSVVVLAEGLSYNEQFF
TGTGCCTGGAGTGTAGTAGTACTAGCGGAGGGGCTCTCCTACAATGAGCAGTTCTTC
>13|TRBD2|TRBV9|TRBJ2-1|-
CASSAGGINEQFF
TGTGCCAGCAGCGCGGGGGGGATCAATGAGCAGTTCTTC
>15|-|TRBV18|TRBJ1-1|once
CASSSPIDMNTEAFF
TGTGCCAGCTCAAGCCCCATTGATATGAACACTGAAGCTTTCTTT